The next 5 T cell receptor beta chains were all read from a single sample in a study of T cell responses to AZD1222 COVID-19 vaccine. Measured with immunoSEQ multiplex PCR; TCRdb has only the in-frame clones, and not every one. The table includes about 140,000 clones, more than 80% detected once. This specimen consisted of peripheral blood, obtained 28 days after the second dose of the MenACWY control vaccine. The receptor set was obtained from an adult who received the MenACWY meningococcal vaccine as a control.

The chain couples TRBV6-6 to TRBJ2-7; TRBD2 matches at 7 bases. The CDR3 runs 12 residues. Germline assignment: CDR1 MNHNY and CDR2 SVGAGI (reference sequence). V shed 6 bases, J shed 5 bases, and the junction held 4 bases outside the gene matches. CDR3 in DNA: TGTGCCAGCAGGACGACTAGCAACGAGCAGTACTTC. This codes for CASRTTSNEQYF.

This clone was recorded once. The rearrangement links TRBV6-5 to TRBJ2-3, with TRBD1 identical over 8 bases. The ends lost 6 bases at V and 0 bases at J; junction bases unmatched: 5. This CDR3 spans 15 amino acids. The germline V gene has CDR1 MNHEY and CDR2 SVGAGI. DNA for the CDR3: TGTGCCAGCAGCCCCGGACAGGGAAGCACAGATACGCAGTATTTT. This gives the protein CASSPGQGSTDTQYF.

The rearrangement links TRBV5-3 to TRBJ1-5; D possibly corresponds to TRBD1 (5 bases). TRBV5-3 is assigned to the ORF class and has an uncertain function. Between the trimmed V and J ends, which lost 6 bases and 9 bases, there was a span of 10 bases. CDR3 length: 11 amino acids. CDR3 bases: TGTGCCAGAATCCCGAGGGGGCCCCAGCATTTT. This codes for CARIPRGPQHF.

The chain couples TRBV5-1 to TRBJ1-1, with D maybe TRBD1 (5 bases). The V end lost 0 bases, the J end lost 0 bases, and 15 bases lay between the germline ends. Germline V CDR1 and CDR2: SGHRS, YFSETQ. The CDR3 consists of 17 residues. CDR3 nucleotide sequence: TGCGCCAGCAGCTTGGTGGGCGGGGGGAGCATGAACACTGAAGCTTTCTTT. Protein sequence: CASSLVGGGSMNTEAFF.

The CDR3 region has the DNA TGCGCCAGCGGACCGTCCCTAGGCACAGATACGCAGTATTTT. Amino acids: CASGPSLGTDTQYF. The chain couples TRBV5-1 to TRBJ2-3, with no clear D. The CDR3 length is 14 residues. The germline V and J ends were trimmed by 7 bases and 1 base, with 13 bases remaining between them. Germline V lookup: CDR1 SGHRS, CDR2 YFSETQ. Variable domain in full (rest from reference TRBV5-1 and TRBJ2-3): KAGVTQTPRYLIKTRGQQVTLSCSPISGHRSVSWYQQTPGQGLQFLFEYFSETQRNKGNFPGRFSGRQFSNSRSEMNVSTLELGDSALYLCASGPSLGTDTQYFGPGTRLTVL.